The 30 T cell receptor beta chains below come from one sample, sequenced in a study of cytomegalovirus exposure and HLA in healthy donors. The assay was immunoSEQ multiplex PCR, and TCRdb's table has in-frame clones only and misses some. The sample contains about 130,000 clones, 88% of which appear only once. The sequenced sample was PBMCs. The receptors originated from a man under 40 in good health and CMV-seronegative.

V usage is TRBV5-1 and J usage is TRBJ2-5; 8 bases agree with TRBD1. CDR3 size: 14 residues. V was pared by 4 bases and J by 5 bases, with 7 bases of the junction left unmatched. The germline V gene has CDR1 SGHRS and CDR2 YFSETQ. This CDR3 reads CASSLGQGRETQYF. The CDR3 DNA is TGCGCCAGCAGCCTTGGACAGGGACGGGAGACCCAGTACTTC.

The CDR3 loop is CASSINAGLNTEAFF. CDR3 bases: TGTGCCAGTAGTATAAATGCGGGGTTGAACACTGAAGCTTTCTTT. J is TRBJ1-1 and V is TRBV19; D ambiguous. The germline V gene has CDR1 LNHDA and CDR2 SQIVND (reference sequence). Trimming stripped 2 bases from V and 0 bases from J, with 10 bases between. The CDR3 has 15 residues.

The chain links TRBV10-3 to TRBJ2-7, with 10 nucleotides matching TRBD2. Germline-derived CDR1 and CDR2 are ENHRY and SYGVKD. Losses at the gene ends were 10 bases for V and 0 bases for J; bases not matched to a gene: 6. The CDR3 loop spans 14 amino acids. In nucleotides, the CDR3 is TGTGCCACGGCCGGGACTAGCGCCTCCTACGAGCAGTACTTC. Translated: CATAGTSASYEQYF.

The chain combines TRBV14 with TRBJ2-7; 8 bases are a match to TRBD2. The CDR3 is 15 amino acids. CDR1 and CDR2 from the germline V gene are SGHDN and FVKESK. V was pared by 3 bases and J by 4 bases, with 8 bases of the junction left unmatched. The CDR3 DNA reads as TGTGCCAGCAGCCAGCACGGGACTAGACGTTACGAGCAGTACTTC. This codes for CASSQHGTRRYEQYF.

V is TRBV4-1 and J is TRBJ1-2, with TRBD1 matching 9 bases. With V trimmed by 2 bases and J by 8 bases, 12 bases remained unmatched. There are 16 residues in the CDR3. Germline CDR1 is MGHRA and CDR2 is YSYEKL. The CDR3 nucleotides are TGCGCCAGCAGCCAAAATCGAGCCGGGACAGGGAACGGCTACACCTTC. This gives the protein CASSQNRAGTGNGYTF.

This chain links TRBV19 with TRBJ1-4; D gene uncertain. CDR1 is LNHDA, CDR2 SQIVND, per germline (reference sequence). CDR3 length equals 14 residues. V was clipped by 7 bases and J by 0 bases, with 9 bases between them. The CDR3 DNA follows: TGTGCCAGTATGGCCCTAGCAACTAATGAAAAACTGTTTTTT. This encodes CASMALATNEKLFF.

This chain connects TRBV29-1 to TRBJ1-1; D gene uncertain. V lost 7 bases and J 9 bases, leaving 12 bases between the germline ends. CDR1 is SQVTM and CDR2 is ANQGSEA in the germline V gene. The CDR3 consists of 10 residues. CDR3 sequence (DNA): TGCAGCGGAGGGCGTGACCAAGCTTTCTTT. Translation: CSGGRDQAFF.

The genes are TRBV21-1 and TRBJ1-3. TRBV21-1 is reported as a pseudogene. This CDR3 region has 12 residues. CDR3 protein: CASSADGGTEHF. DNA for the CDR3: TGTGCCAGCAGCGCCGATGGAGGGACGGAACATTTT.

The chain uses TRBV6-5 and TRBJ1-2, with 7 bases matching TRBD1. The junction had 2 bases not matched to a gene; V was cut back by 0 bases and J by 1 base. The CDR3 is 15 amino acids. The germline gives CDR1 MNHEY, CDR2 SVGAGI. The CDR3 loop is CASSYSQGDNYGYTF. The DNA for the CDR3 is TGTGCCAGCAGTTACTCCCAGGGGGATAACTATGGCTACACCTTC.

The CDR3 is CASRPVNTEAFF. Written as DNA, the CDR3 is TGTGCCAGCAGACCGGTGAACACTGAAGCTTTCTTT. The rearrangement uses TRBV6-6 and TRBJ1-1, with D uncertain. The CDR3 runs 12 residues. Germline V lookup: CDR1 MNHNY, CDR2 SVGAGI (reference sequence). V gave up 6 bases and J gave up 0 bases, with 5 bases separating them.

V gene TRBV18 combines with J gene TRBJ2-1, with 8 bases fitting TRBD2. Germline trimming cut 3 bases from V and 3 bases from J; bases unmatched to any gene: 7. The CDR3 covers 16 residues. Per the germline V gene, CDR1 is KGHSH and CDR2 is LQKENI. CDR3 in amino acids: CASSPPLAEVYNEQFF. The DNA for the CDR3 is TGTGCCAGCTCACCGCCACTAGCGGAGGTCTACAATGAGCAGTTCTTC. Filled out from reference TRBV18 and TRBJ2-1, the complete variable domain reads NAGVMQNPRHLVRRRGQEARLRCSPMKGHSHVYWYRQLPEEGLKFMVYLQKENIIDESGMPKERFSAEFPKEGPSILRIQQVVRGDSAAYFCASSPPLAEVYNEQFFGPGTRLTVL.

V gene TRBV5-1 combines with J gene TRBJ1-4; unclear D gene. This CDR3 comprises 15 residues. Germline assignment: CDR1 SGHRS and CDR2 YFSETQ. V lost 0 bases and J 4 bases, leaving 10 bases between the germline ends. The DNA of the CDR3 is TGCGCCAGCAGCTTGGCCGAGGCCAGTAATGAAAAACTGTTTTTT. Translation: CASSLAEASNEKLFF.

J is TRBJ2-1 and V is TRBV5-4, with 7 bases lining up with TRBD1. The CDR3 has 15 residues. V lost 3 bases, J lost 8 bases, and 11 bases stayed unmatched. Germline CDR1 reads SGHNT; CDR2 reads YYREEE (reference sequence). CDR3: CASSSQQGSPHEQFF. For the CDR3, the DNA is TGTGCCAGCAGCTCACAACAGGGGTCACCACATGAGCAGTTCTTC.

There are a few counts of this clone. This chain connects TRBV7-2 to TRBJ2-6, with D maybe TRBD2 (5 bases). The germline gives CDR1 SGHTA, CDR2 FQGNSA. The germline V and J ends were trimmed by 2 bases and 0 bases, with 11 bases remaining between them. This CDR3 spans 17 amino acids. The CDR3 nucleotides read TGTGCCAGCAGCTTAACGGGATCGAGCTCTGGGGCCAACGTCCTGACTTTC. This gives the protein CASSLTGSSSGANVLTF.

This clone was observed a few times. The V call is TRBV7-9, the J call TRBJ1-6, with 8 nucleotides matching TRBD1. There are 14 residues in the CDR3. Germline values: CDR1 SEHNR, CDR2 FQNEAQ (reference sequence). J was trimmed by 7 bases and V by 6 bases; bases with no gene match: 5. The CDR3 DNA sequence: TGTGCCAGCAGGGGACAGGTCGGGAATTCACCCCTCCACTTT. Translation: CASRGQVGNSPLHF.

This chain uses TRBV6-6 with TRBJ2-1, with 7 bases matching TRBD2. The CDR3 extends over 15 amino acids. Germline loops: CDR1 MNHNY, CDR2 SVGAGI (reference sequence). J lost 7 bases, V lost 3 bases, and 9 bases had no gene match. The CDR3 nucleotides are TGTGCCAGCAGTTATAGGGCTAGCGGAACGAATGAGCAGTTCTTC. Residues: CASSYRASGTNEQFF.

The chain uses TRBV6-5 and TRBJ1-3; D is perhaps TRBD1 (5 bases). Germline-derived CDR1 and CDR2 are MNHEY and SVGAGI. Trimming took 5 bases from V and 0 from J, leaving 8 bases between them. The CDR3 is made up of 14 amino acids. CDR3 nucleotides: TGTGCCAGCAGTCTAGGGGTCTCTGGAAACACCATATATTTT. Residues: CASSLGVSGNTIYF.

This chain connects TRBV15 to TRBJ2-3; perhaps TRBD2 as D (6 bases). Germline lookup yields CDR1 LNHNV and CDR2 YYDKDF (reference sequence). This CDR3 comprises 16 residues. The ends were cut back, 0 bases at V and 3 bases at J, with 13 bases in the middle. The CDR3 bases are TGTGCCACCAGCAGAGATTTGCCGGGAGCAACAGATACGCAGTATTTT. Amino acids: CATSRDLPGATDTQYF.

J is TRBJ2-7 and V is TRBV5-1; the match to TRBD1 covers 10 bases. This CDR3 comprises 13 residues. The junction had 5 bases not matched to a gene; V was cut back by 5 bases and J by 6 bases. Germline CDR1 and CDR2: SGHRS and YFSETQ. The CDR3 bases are TGCGCCAGCAGTGACAGGGGGCTAGGCGAGCAGTACTTC. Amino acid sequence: CASSDRGLGEQYF.

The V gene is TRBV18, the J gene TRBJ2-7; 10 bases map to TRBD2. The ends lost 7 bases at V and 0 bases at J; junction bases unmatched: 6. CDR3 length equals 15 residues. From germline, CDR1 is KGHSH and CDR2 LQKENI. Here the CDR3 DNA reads TGTGCCAGCTTACCTACTAGCGGGGTCTCCTACGAGCAGTACTTC. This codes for CASLPTSGVSYEQYF. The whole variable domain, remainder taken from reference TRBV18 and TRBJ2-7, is NAGVMQNPRHLVRRRGQEARLRCSPMKGHSHVYWYRQLPEEGLKFMVYLQKENIIDESGMPKERFSAEFPKEGPSILRIQQVVRGDSAAYFCASLPTSGVSYEQYFGPGTRLTVT.

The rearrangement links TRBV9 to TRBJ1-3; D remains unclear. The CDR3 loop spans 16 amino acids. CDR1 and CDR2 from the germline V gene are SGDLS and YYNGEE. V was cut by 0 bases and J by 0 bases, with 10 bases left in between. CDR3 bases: TGTGCCAGCAGCGTAGGAAGCAAGAGCTCTGGAAACACCATATATTTT. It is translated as CASSVGSKSSGNTIYF.

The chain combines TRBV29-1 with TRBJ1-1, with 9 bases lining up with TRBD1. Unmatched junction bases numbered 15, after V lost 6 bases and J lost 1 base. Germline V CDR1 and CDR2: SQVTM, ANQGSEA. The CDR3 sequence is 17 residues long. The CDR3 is CSVPPGQGGQANTEAFF. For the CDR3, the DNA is TGCAGCGTACCCCCGGGACAGGGAGGCCAGGCGAACACTGAAGCTTTCTTT.

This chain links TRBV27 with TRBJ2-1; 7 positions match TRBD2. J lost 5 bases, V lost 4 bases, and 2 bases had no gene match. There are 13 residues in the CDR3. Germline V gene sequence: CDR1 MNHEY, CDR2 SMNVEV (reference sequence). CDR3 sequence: CASSWGLNNEQFF. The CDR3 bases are TGTGCCAGCAGTTGGGGACTAAACAATGAGCAGTTCTTC.

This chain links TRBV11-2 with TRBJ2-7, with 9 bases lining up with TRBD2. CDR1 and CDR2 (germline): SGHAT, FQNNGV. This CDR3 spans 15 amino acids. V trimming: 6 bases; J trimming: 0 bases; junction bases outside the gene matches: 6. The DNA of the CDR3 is TGTGCCAGCAGTTATCCTAGCGGGAACTCCTACGAGCAGTACTTC. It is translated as CASSYPSGNSYEQYF.

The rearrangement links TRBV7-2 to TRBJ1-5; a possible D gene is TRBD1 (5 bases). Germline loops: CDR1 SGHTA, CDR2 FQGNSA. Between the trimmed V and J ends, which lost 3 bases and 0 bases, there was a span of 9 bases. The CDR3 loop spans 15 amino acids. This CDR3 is CASSLAGYSNQPQHF. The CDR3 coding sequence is TGTGCCAGCAGCTTGGCAGGGTATAGCAATCAGCCCCAGCATTTT.

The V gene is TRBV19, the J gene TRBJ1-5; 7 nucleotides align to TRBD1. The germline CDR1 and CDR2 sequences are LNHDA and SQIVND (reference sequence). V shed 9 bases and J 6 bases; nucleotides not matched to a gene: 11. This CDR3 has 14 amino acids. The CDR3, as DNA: TGTGCCAGCGGAATAACAGGGGACTCTCAGCCCCAGCATTTT. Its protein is CASGITGDSQPQHF.

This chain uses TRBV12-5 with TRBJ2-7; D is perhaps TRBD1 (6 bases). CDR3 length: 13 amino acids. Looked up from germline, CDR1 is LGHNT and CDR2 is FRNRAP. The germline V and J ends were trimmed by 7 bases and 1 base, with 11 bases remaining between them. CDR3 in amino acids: CASALTGSYEQYF. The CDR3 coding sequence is TGTGCTAGTGCCCTTACAGGGTCCTACGAGCAGTACTTC.

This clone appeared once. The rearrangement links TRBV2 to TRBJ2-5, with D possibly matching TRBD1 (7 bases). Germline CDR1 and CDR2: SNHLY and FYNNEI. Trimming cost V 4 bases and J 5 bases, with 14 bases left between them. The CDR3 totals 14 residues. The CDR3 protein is CASSVLSGGETQYF. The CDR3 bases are TGTGCCAGCAGTGTGCTTTCAGGGGGGGAGACCCAGTACTTC.

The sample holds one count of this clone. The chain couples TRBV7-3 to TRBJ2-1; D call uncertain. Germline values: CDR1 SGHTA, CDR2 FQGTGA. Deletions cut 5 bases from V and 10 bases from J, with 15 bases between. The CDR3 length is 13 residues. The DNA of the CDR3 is TGTGCCAGCAGCCCCCATGGCCCGAAGGAGCAGTTCTTC. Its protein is CASSPHGPKEQFF.

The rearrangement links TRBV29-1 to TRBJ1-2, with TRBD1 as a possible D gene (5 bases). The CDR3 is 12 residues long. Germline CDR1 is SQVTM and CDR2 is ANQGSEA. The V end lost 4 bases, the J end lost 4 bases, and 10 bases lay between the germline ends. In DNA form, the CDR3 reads TGCAGCGTTGCCCAGGGACTCTATGGCTACACCTTC. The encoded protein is CSVAQGLYGYTF. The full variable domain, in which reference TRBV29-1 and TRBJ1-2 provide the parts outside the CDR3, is SAVISQKPSRDICQRGTSLTIQCQVDSQVTMMFWYRQQPGQSLTLIATANQGSEATYESGFVIDKFPISRPNLTFSTLTVSNMSPEDSSIYLCSVAQGLYGYTFGSGTRLTVV.